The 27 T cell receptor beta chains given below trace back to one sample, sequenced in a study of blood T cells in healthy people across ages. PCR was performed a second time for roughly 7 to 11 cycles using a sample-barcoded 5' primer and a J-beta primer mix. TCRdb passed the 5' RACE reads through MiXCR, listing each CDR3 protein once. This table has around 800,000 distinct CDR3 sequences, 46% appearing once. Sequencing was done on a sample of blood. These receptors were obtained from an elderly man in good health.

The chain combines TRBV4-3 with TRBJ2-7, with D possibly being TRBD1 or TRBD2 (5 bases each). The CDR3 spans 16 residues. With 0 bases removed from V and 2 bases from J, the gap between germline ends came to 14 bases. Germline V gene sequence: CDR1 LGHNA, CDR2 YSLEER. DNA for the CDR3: TGCGCCAGCAGCCAAGATCAAGGGACCGCGACCTACGAGCAGTACTTC. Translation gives CASSQDQGTATYEQYF.

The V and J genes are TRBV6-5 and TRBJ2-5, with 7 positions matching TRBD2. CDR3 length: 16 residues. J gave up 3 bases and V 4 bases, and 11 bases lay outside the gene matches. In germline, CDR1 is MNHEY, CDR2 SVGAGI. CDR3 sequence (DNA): TGTGCCAGCAGTTCCCTCCCTGGGGGGGGTAAAGAGACCCAGTACTTC. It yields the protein CASSSLPGGGKETQYF.

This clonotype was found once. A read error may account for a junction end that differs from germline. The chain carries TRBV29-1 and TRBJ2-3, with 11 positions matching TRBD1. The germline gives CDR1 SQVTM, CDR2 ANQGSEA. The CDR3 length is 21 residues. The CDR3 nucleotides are TGCAGCGTTCTCTATTCGACCTGGCAGACTTCGGGACAGGGGGAAGTAGATACGCTGTATTTT. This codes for CSVLYSTWQTSGQGEVDTLYF.

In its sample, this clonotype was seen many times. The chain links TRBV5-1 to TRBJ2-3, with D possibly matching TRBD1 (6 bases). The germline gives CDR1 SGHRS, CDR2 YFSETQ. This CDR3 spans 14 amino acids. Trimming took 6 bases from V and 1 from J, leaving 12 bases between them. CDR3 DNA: TGCGCCAGCACACGTGGGGGCGGCACAGATACGCAGTATTTT. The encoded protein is CASTRGGGTDTQYF. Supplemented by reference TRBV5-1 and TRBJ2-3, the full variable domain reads KAGVTQTPRYLIKTRGQQVTLSCSPISGHRSVSWYQQTPGQGLQFLFEYFSETQRNKGNFPGRFSGRQFSNSRSEMNVSTLELGDSALYLCASTRGGGTDTQYFGPGTRLTVL.

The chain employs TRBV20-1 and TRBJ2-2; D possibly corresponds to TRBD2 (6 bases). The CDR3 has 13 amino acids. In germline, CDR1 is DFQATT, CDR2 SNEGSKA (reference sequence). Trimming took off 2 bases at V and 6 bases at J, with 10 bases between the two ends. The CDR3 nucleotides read TGCAGTGCTAGACAGCCGGGAGCCGGGGAGCTGTTTTTT. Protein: CSARQPGAGELFF.

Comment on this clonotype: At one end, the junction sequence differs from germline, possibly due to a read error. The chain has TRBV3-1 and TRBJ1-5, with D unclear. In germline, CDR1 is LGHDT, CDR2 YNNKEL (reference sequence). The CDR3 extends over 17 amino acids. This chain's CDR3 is CASSQGHLSGSNQPQHF. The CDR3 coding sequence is TGTGCCAGCAGCCAAGGACACCTGAGTGGTAGCAATCAACCCCAGCATTTT.

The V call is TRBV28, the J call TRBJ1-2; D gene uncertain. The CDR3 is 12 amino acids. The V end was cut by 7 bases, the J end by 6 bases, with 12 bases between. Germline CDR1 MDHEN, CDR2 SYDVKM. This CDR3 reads CASILSPDGYTF. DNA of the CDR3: TGTGCCAGCATTTTGTCACCGGATGGCTACACCTTC.

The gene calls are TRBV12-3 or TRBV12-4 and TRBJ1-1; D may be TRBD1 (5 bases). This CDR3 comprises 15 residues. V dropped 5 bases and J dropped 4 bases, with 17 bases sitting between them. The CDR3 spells CASSPRVGVGTEAFF. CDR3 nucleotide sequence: TGTGCCAGCAGTCCCCGCGTGGGGGTTGGCACTGAAGCTTTCTTT.

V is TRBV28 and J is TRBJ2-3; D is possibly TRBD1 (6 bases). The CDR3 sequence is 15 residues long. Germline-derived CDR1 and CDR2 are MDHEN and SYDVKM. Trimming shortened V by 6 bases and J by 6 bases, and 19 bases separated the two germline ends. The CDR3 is CASSTPQGGVDTQYF. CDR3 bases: TGTGCCAGCAGCACCCCACAGGGTGGCGTTGATACGCAGTATTTT.

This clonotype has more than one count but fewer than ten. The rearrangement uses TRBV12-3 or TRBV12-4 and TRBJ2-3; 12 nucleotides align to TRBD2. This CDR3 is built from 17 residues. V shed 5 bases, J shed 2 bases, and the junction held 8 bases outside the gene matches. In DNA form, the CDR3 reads TGTGCCAGCAGTAAGACTAGCGGGAGCTCTCCCACAGATACGCAGTATTTT. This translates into CASSKTSGSSPTDTQYF.

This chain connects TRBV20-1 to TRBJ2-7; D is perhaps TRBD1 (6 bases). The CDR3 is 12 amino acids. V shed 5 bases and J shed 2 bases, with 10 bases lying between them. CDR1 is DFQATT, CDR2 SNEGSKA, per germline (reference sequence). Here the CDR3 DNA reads TGCAGTGCTCAGGGGCGGACCTACGAGCAGTACTTC. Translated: CSAQGRTYEQYF.

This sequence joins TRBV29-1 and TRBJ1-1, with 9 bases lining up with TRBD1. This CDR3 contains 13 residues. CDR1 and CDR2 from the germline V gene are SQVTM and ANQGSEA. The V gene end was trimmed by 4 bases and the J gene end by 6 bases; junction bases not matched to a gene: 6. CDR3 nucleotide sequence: TGCAGCGTTGGAGACAGGGGGTGGTCTGAAGCTTTCTTT. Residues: CSVGDRGWSEAFF.

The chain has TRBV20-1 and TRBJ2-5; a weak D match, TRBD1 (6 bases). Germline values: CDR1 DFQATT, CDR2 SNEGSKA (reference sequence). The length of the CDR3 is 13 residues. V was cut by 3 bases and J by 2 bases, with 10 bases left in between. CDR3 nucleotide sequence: TGCAGTGCTAGGAGGACAGTTCAAGAGACCCAGTACTTC. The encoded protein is CSARRTVQETQYF.

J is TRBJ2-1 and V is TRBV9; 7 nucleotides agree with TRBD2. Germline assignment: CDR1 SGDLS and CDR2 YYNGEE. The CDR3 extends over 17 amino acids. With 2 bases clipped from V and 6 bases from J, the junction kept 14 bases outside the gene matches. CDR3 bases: TGTGCCAGCAGCGTCTACTCACGGACTAGGTTTCTCAATGAGCAGTTCTTC. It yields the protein CASSVYSRTRFLNEQFF.

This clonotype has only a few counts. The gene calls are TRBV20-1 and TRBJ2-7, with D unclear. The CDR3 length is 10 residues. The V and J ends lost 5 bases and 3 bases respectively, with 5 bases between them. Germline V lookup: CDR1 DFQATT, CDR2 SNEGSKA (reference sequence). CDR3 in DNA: TGCAGTGCTCAGAGCTACGAGCAGTACTTC. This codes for CSAQSYEQYF.

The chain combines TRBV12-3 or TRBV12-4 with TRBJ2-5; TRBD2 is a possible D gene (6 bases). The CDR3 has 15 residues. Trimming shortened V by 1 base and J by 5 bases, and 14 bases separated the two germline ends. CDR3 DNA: TGTGCCAGCAGTTTAGGCTGGGAAGGGAGGGAGACCCAGTACTTC. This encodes CASSLGWEGRETQYF.

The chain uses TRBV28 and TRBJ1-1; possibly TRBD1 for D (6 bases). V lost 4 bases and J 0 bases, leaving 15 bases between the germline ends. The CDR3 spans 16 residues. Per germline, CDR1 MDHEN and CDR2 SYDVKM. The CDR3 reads CASSSQGLGVNTEAFF. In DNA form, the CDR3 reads TGTGCCAGCAGTTCACAGGGTCTGGGGGTGAACACTGAAGCTTTCTTT.

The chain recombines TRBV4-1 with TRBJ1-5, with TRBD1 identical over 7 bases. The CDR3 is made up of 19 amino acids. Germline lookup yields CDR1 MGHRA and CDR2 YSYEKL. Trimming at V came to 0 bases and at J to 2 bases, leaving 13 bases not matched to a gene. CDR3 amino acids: CASSQDPFRSGGGNQPQHF. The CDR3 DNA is TGCGCCAGCAGCCAAGATCCCTTCAGATCAGGGGGAGGCAATCAGCCCCAGCATTTT.

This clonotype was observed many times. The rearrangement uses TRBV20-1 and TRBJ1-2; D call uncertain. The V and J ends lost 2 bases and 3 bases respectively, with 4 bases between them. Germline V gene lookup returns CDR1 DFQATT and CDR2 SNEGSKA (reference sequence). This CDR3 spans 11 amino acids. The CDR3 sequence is CSARTDYGYTF. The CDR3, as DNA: TGCAGTGCTAGAACAGACTATGGCTACACCTTC.

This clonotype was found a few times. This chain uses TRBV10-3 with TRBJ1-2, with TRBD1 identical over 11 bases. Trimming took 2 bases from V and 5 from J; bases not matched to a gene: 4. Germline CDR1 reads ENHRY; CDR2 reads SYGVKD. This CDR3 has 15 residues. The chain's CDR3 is CAISERGQGEYGYTF. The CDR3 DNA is TGTGCCATCAGTGAGAGGGGACAGGGGGAATATGGCTACACCTTC.

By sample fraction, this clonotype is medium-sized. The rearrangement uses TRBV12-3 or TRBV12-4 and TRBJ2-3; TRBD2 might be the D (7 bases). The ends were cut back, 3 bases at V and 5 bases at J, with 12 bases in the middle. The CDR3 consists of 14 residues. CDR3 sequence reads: CASSFGGAGDTQYF. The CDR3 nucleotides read TGTGCCAGCAGTTTTGGGGGGGCCGGAGATACGCAGTATTTT.

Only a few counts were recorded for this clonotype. For the CDR3, the DNA is TGTGCCAGCAGTAAAGATGGGGCAGGCACAGATACGCAGTATTTT. Amino acids: CASSKDGAGTDTQYF. The chain employs TRBV9 and TRBJ2-3; perhaps TRBD1 as D (5 bases). Germline CDR1 and CDR2: SGDLS and YYNGEE. V lost 5 bases to trimming and J lost 1 base, with 14 bases between them. This CDR3 has 15 residues.

The CDR3 region has the DNA TGTGCCAGCAGAGAGGGAGCGAAGAACACTGAAGCTTTCTTT. This sequence encodes CASREGAKNTEAFF. The chain links TRBV6-5 to TRBJ1-1; D unresolved. Germline V gene sequence: CDR1 MNHEY, CDR2 SVGAGI. This CDR3 comprises 14 residues. Trimming removed 6 bases from V and 1 base from J, with 12 bases in between.

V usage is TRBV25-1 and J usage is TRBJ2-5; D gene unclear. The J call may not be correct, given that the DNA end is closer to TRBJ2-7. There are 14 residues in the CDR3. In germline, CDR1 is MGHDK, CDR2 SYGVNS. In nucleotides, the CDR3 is TGTGCCAGCAGTAGGGTCGGCAGTGGGTTCGAGCAGTACTTC. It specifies CASSRVGSGFEQYF.

Here the CDR3 reads CASSALRADTGELFF. CDR3 sequence (DNA): TGTGCCAGCAGCGCTCTGCGGGCAGACACCGGGGAGCTGTTTTTT. The J gene is TRBJ2-2, the V gene TRBV28; a weak D match, TRBD2 (5 bases). The CDR3 covers 15 residues. Germline loops: CDR1 MDHEN, CDR2 SYDVKM. Trimming stripped 6 bases from V and 3 bases from J, with 14 bases between. The complete variable domain, with remaining parts taken from reference TRBV28 and TRBJ2-2, reads DVKVTQSSRYLVKRTGEKVFLECVQDMDHENMFWYRQDPGLGLRLIYFSYDVKMKEKGDIPEGYSVSREKKERFSLILESASTNQTSMYLCASSALRADTGELFFGEGSRLTVL.

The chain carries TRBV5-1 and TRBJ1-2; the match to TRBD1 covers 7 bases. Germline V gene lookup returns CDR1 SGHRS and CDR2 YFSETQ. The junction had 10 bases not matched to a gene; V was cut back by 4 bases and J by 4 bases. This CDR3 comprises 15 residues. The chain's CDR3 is CASSPVQGGSYGYTF. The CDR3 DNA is TGCGCCAGCAGCCCGGTTCAGGGGGGAAGCTATGGCTACACCTTC.

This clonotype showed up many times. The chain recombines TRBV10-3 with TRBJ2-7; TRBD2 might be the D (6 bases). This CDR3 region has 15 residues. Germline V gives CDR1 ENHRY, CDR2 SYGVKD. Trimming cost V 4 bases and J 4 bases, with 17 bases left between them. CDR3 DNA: TGTGCCATCAGTGCGTCGAGCGGGTTGGGATACGAGCAGTACTTC. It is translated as CAISASSGLGYEQYF.